The source of this T cell receptor beta chain is a study of T cell responses to AZD1222 COVID-19 vaccine. Whole-study results and caveats: Samples come after the peak T cell response, not at day 14.

Trimming removed 5 bases at V and 0 bases at J, with 11 bases between. Germline assignment: CDR1 SGHVS and CDR2 FQNEAQ. The CDR3 totals 15 residues. Second-dose recipients at about 4 or about 12 weeks were treated as one pooled group. With regard to this clone: Antigen unknown.

Data came from immunoSEQ multiplex PCR; TCRdb stores just in-frame clones and leaves some out. Among 40,000 to 60,000 clones listed, 80% to 90% were seen once. The TCR originated in an adult who received the AZD1222 COVID-19 vaccine. The V gene is TRBV7-8, the J gene TRBJ1-5, with unresolved D. The sample here was peripheral blood, taken 28 days after the second AZD1222 dose. The CDR3 nucleotides read TGTGCCAGCAGCGCGACGGGTTATAGCAATCAGCCCCAGCATTTT. Amino acids: CASSATGYSNQPQHF.